The entry that follows covers one TCR beta chain sequence. Its antigen is as yet unknown. The sample is drawn from a study of cytomegalovirus exposure and HLA in healthy donors. General study results and limits: Most TCR sequences were seen very rarely across donors, but some public TCRs occurred in many.

Only in-frame clones appear in the TCRdb table, and some are missing; sequencing was by immunoSEQ multiplex PCR. Here the sample spans approximately 200,000 clones, around 88% being singletons. The sample comprised PBMCs. The source of this sequence is a woman between 18 and 29 years old in good health and CMV-seronegative.

CDR3 region: CASSVAPSGQETQYF. DNA for the CDR3: TGTGCCAGCAGCGTAGCGCCTAGCGGCCAAGAGACCCAGTACTTC. This chain joins TRBV9 and TRBJ2-5; TRBD2 aligns across 7 bases. From germline, CDR1 is SGDLS and CDR2 YYNGEE. This CDR3 contains 15 residues. Germline trimming cut 0 bases from V and 1 base from J; bases unmatched to any gene: 3. Filled out from reference TRBV9 and TRBJ2-5, the complete variable domain reads DSGVTQTPKHLITATGQRVTLRCSPRSGDLSVYWYQQSLDQGLQFLIQYYNGEERAKGNILERFSAQQFPDLHSELNLSSLELGDSALYFCASSVAPSGQETQYFGPGTRLLVL.